A single sample gave rise to the 19 T cell receptor beta chains below, sequenced in a study of cytomegalovirus exposure and HLA in healthy donors. Primers: 60 Vbeta forward and 13 Jbeta reverse. The method was immunoSEQ multiplex PCR; TCRdb's version includes in-frame clones alone and lacks a portion of them. This table has about 170,000 clones, under 80% appearing once. Material for sequencing was PBMCs. These receptors originate from a man aged 35 to 55 in good health and CMV-seronegative.

This clone was detected a few times. The rearrangement links TRBV19 to TRBJ1-5, with 10 bases aligning to TRBD1. This CDR3 comprises 18 residues. Germline V gives CDR1 LNHDA, CDR2 SQIVND (reference sequence). V lost 0 bases, J lost 2 bases, and 7 bases stayed unmatched. The CDR3 DNA reads as TGTGCCAGTAGTATAGACCCTCCCGGGACAGGGGGCAATCAGCCCCAGCATTTT. This sequence encodes CASSIDPPGTGGNQPQHF.

The chain has TRBV4-1 and TRBJ2-7; D might be TRBD1 (6 bases). The germline V and J ends were trimmed by 0 bases and 5 bases, with 17 bases remaining between them. This CDR3 region has 16 residues. Germline CDR1 MGHRA, CDR2 YSYEKL. The CDR3 is CASSQDYPFQGHEQYF. The CDR3 DNA sequence: TGCGCCAGCAGCCAAGATTACCCCTTCCAGGGGCACGAGCAGTACTTC.

The chain employs TRBV7-9 and TRBJ2-5, with 10 bases matching TRBD2. This CDR3 spans 16 amino acids. The germline V gene encodes CDR1 SEHNR and CDR2 FQNEAQ (reference sequence). The ends lost 4 bases at V and 7 bases at J; junction bases unmatched: 12. The CDR3 loop reads CASSSVSSGSRGTQYF. The CDR3 DNA reads as TGTGCCAGCAGCTCCGTCTCTAGCGGGAGTCGGGGGACCCAGTACTTC.

The chain links TRBV25-1 to TRBJ2-1, with D perhaps matching TRBD2 (5 bases). The germline CDR1 and CDR2 sequences are MGHDK and SYGVNS. This CDR3 contains 14 residues. Between the trimmed V and J ends, which lost 4 bases and 3 bases, there was a span of 10 bases. Written as DNA, the CDR3 is TGTGCCAGCAGTGGTCAGCGGATCTACAATGAGCAGTTCTTC. It specifies CASSGQRIYNEQFF.

The chain has TRBV5-1 and TRBJ1-5; 7 bases line up with TRBD1. From germline, CDR1 is SGHRS and CDR2 YFSETQ. There are 14 residues in the CDR3. V shed 4 bases and J 2 bases; nucleotides not matched to a gene: 3. Here the CDR3 reads CASSMGTGNQPQHF. The CDR3 DNA sequence: TGCGCCAGCAGCATGGGGACAGGCAATCAGCCCCAGCATTTT. Together with reference TRBV5-1 and TRBJ1-5, the CDR3 gives the full variable domain: KAGVTQTPRYLIKTRGQQVTLSCSPISGHRSVSWYQQTPGQGLQFLFEYFSETQRNKGNFPGRFSGRQFSNSRSEMNVSTLELGDSALYLCASSMGTGNQPQHFGDGTRLSIL.

The CDR3, as DNA: TGTGCCAGCATATTACAGGGGGCATATGAGCAGTTCTTC. Translation: CASILQGAYEQFF. The V and J genes are TRBV6-1 and TRBJ2-1, with 9 positions matching TRBD1. The junction had 6 bases not matched to a gene; V was cut back by 7 bases and J by 8 bases. Germline CDR1 is MNHNS and CDR2 is SASEGT. The CDR3 sequence is 13 residues long.

This clone was observed a single time. The chain has TRBV2 and TRBJ1-3, with D possibly matching TRBD1 (5 bases). The CDR3 is made up of 17 amino acids. Germline V CDR1 and CDR2: SNHLY, FYNNEI. Trimming took off 4 bases at V and 4 bases at J, with 20 bases between the two ends. This CDR3 is CASSGGGGRSQGNTIYF. The DNA of the CDR3 is TGTGCCAGCAGTGGCGGGGGGGGAAGATCGCAGGGAAACACCATATATTTT.

The rearrangement joins TRBV9 to TRBJ2-1; the D gene is possibly TRBD2 (6 bases). Trimming took 0 bases from V and 0 from J, leaving 7 bases between them. This CDR3 contains 15 residues. Germline loops: CDR1 SGDLS, CDR2 YYNGEE. The chain's CDR3 is CASSVAGDSYNEQFF. The CDR3 region has the DNA TGTGCCAGCAGCGTAGCGGGGGACTCCTACAATGAGCAGTTCTTC.

This clone has a handful of counts. This chain uses TRBV13 with TRBJ1-2; maybe TRBD1 (6 bases). This CDR3 has 15 residues. Trimming took off 5 bases at V and 8 bases at J, with 21 bases between the two ends. The germline V gene has CDR1 PRHDT and CDR2 FYEKMQ (reference sequence). The CDR3 here is CASSRALTGSEGYTF. The CDR3 nucleotides read TGTGCCAGCAGCCGGGCACTAACAGGGTCGGAAGGCTACACCTTC. Drawing the rest from reference TRBV13 and TRBJ1-2, the complete variable domain is AAGVIQSPRHLIKEKRETATLKCYPIPRHDTVYWYQQGPGQDPQFLISFYEKMQSDKGSIPDRFSAQQFSDYHSELNMSSLELGDSALYFCASSRALTGSEGYTFGSGTRLTVV.

J is TRBJ2-2 and V is TRBV27; D may be TRBD1 (6 bases). This CDR3 spans 17 amino acids. Germline CDR1 MNHEY, CDR2 SMNVEV (reference sequence). The V end lost 6 bases, the J end lost 5 bases, and 22 bases lay between the germline ends. DNA for the CDR3: TGTGCCAGCAGGACAAAAGGGGGAACAGGATGGACCGGGGAGCTGTTTTTT. Amino acids: CASRTKGGTGWTGELFF.

The gene calls are TRBV6-5 and TRBJ1-2; perhaps TRBD1 as D (6 bases). V lost 4 bases to trimming and J lost 6 bases, with 21 bases between them. The germline V gene has CDR1 MNHEY and CDR2 SVGAGI. CDR3 size: 16 residues. Here the CDR3 DNA reads TGTGCCAGCAGTTTAGCTATGACAGGCTATTTGAATGGCTACACCTTC. Amino acid sequence: CASSLAMTGYLNGYTF.

This clone was detected a few times. The chain has TRBV7-9 and TRBJ2-2; 11 nucleotides match TRBD2. Germline V gene sequence: CDR1 SEHNR, CDR2 FQNEAQ (reference sequence). CDR3 length equals 16 residues. With 4 bases clipped from V and 2 bases from J, the junction kept 3 bases outside the gene matches. The CDR3 bases are TGTGCCAGCAGCTGGGGACTAGCGGCTAACACCGGGGAGCTGTTTTTT. Amino acid sequence: CASSWGLAANTGELFF.

The chain has TRBV7-2 and TRBJ1-1; D perhaps matches TRBD1 (5 bases). The CDR3 consists of 11 residues. Germline CDR1 is SGHTA and CDR2 is FQGNSA. V gave up 3 bases and J gave up 8 bases, with 7 bases separating them. Here the CDR3 DNA reads TGTGCCAGCAGCTTCCACAGGGAAGCTTTCTTT. Translation gives CASSFHREAFF.

The chain carries TRBV5-1 and TRBJ2-1; no reliable D call. The CDR3 sequence is 11 residues long. The V and J ends lost 4 bases and 4 bases respectively, with 3 bases between them. The germline gives CDR1 SGHRS, CDR2 YFSETQ. CDR3 amino acids: CASSEYNEQFF. CDR3 DNA sequence: TGCGCCAGCAGCGAGTACAATGAGCAGTTCTTC.

J is TRBJ2-3 and V is TRBV5-3; a possible D gene is TRBD2 (6 bases). TRBV5-3 is noted as an ORF with a role that remains uncertain. Trimming removed 6 bases from V and 3 bases from J, with 20 bases in between. There are 16 residues in the CDR3. The chain's CDR3 is CARMPAGKELTDTQYF. The CDR3 DNA is TGTGCCAGAATGCCCGCGGGGAAGGAGTTAACAGATACGCAGTATTTT.

The chain uses TRBV30 and TRBJ2-1; possible D gene TRBD1, 6 bases. Trimming removed 2 bases from V and 0 bases from J, with 8 bases in between. The CDR3 totals 14 residues. Germline loops: CDR1 GTSNPN, CDR2 SVGIG (reference sequence). CDR3 bases: TGTGCCTGGAGTAGAGGGGGCTCCTACAATGAGCAGTTCTTC. Its translation is CAWSRGGSYNEQFF.

The V call is TRBV2, the J call TRBJ2-7; tentative D call: TRBD1 (6 bases). Trimming removed 9 bases at V and 3 bases at J, with 18 bases between. Germline V gene data show CDR1 as SNHLY and CDR2 as FYNNEI. The CDR3 totals 14 residues. The DNA for the CDR3 is TGTGCCAGTGGCCTAGGGACATCTATCTACGAGCAGTACTTC. Translation gives CASGLGTSIYEQYF. Looking up the rest from reference TRBV2 and TRBJ2-7 gives the full variable domain: EPEVTQTPSHQVTQMGQEVILRCVPISNHLYFYWYRQILGQKVEFLVSFYNNEISEKSEIFDDQFSVERPDGSNFTLKIRSTKLEDSAMYFCASGLGTSIYEQYFGPGTRLTVT.

V and J are TRBV27 and TRBJ2-3; D is perhaps TRBD1 (6 bases). V was cut by 2 bases and J by 3 bases, with 12 bases left in between. Germline CDR1 and CDR2: MNHEY and SMNVEV (reference sequence). This CDR3 contains 15 residues. Written as DNA, the CDR3 is TGTGCCAGCAGTTTACTGACAGGCGGGACAGATACGCAGTATTTT. Residues: CASSLLTGGTDTQYF.

This clone has a single count. The CDR3 loop is CASSKAPDSNQPQHF. CDR3 nucleotide sequence: TGTGCCAGCAGCAAAGCGCCAGATAGCAATCAGCCCCAGCATTTT. The rearrangement joins TRBV21-1 to TRBJ1-5; the table assigns TRBD1, which was not confirmed against the DNA. TRBV21-1 is deemed a pseudogene. The CDR3 is made up of 15 amino acids.